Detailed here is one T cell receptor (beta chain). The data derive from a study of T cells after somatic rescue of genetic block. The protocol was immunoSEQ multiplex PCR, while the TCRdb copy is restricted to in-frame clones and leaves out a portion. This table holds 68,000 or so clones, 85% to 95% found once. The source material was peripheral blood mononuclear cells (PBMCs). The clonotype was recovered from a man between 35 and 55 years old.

The CDR3 DNA follows: TGTGCCAGCAGTGTATCTAGCGGCCACGAGCAGTACTTC. It is translated as CASSVSSGHEQYF. The gene calls are TRBV2 and TRBJ2-7; 7 bases align to TRBD2. Looked up from germline, CDR1 is SNHLY and CDR2 is FYNNEI. The CDR3 sequence is 13 residues long. V dropped 4 bases and J dropped 5; count of bases not matched to a gene: 5.